This entry lists 27 T cell receptor beta chains sequenced from one sample in a study of beta chain features in type 1 diabetes. Findings of the study overall: Moderate but significant shortening of TCRB CDR3s was recorded in all four CD4+ subsets from Type 1 diabetes patients.

The antigens for these receptors are not known. Since all of the isolated RNA was reverse transcribed, expressed TCRB transcripts were what got sequenced. The data were produced by immunoSEQ multiplex PCR, yet TCRdb's version contains in-frame clones alone and is incomplete. The sample lists 50,000 to 55,000 clones, 55% to 70% occurring once. Specimen: stem cell memory CD4+ T cells from blood. These receptor sequences come from a woman aged 30 to 39 with type 1 diabetes.

V and J are TRBV10-3 and TRBJ1-5; no clear D. Trimming pared 6 bases from V and 5 bases from J, leaving 11 bases between. This CDR3 has 13 residues. CDR1 and CDR2 from the germline V gene are ENHRY and SYGVKD. CDR3 DNA sequence: TGTGCCATCAGAATAGACGGGGATCAGCCCCAGCATTTT. It encodes CAIRIDGDQPQHF.

The table lists this clone with a few counts. CDR3: CASSVDTGGEYSYNEQFF. Here the CDR3 DNA reads TGTGCCAGCAGCGTAGACACGGGAGGAGAATACTCCTACAATGAGCAGTTCTTC. The V and J genes are TRBV9 and TRBJ2-1, with 7 bases lining up with TRBD2. The CDR3 has 18 residues. The trim removed 0 bases at V and 0 bases at J, leaving 9 bases unmatched. Germline CDR1 reads SGDLS; CDR2 reads YYNGEE.

The chain couples TRBV28 to TRBJ2-7; perhaps TRBD2 as D (6 bases). There are 15 residues in the CDR3. Germline V gene lookup returns CDR1 MDHEN and CDR2 SYDVKM. V lost 5 bases and J 1 base, leaving 15 bases between the germline ends. The CDR3 region is CASSPGGQTSYEQYF. CDR3 DNA: TGTGCCAGCAGTCCCGGAGGGCAAACGTCCTACGAGCAGTACTTC. The full variable domain, completed using reference TRBV28 and TRBJ2-7, is DVKVTQSSRYLVKRTGEKVFLECVQDMDHENMFWYRQDPGLGLRLIYFSYDVKMKEKGDIPEGYSVSREKKERFSLILESASTNQTSMYLCASSPGGQTSYEQYFGPGTRLTVT.

The rearrangement uses TRBV6-5 and TRBJ2-7; 11 nucleotides agree with TRBD2. V lost 6 bases, J lost 9 bases, and 13 bases stayed unmatched. The CDR3 loop spans 15 amino acids. Germline CDR1 and CDR2: MNHEY and SVGAGI. This CDR3 reads CASSTLLAGAKTQYF. CDR3 DNA sequence: TGTGCCAGCAGCACCCTACTAGCGGGAGCAAAAACGCAGTACTTC.

A few counts support this clone. CDR3: CAWSYGRAKNIQYF. For the CDR3, the DNA is TGTGCCTGGAGTTATGGCAGAGCCAAAAACATTCAGTACTTC. The rearrangement joins TRBV30 to TRBJ2-4; no clear D. There are 14 residues in the CDR3. Germline CDR1 GTSNPN, CDR2 SVGIG (reference sequence). Trimming stripped 2 bases from V and 0 bases from J, with 8 bases between. Full variable domain (rest looked up from reference TRBV30 and TRBJ2-4): SQTIHQWPATLVQPVGSPLSLECTVEGTSNPNLYWYRQAAGRGLQLLFYSVGIGQISSEVPQNLSASRPQDRQFILSSKKLLLSDSGFYLCAWSYGRAKNIQYFGAGTRLSVL.

This chain joins TRBV27 and TRBJ1-2; maybe TRBD1 (6 bases). Germline V CDR1 and CDR2: MNHEY, SMNVEV (reference sequence). Trimming removed 8 bases at V and 5 bases at J, with 15 bases between. CDR3 length equals 13 residues. The CDR3 region is CASRDTRNYGYTF. DNA for the CDR3: TGTGCCAGCCGGGACACCCGCAATTATGGCTACACCTTC.

Only a few counts were recorded for this clone. The chain employs TRBV19 and TRBJ2-2; possibly TRBD1 for D (6 bases). Germline V gene data show CDR1 as LNHDA and CDR2 as SQIVND (reference sequence). The CDR3 sequence is 16 residues long. Trimming pared 5 bases from V and 6 bases from J, leaving 19 bases between. The CDR3, as DNA: TGTGCCAGTAGTTCCACCCCCGGCAGGGGATCCGGGGAGCTGTTTTTT. It is translated as CASSSTPGRGSGELFF. The whole variable domain, remainder taken from reference TRBV19 and TRBJ2-2, is DGGITQSPKYLFRKEGQNVTLSCEQNLNHDAMYWYRQDPGQGLRLIYYSQIVNDFQKGDIAEGYSVSREKKESFPLTVTSAQKNPTAFYLCASSSTPGRGSGELFFGEGSRLTVL.

The genes are TRBV2 and TRBJ1-2, with 7 bases fitting TRBD1. J was trimmed by 7 bases and V by 4 bases; bases with no gene match: 3. CDR1 SNHLY and CDR2 FYNNEI come from the germline V gene. This CDR3 has 12 amino acids. CDR3: CASSGQGFGYTF. The DNA for the CDR3 is TGTGCCAGCAGTGGACAGGGTTTTGGCTACACCTTC. The variable domain in full, with the rest retrieved from reference TRBV2 and TRBJ1-2, is EPEVTQTPSHQVTQMGQEVILRCVPISNHLYFYWYRQILGQKVEFLVSFYNNEISEKSEIFDDQFSVERPDGSNFTLKIRSTKLEDSAMYFCASSGQGFGYTFGSGTRLTVV.

CDR3 residues: CASSPRTTGRLGDEQFF. The CDR3 DNA is TGTGCCAGCTCACCCCGAACGACAGGGCGGCTAGGCGATGAGCAGTTCTTC. This rearrangement joins TRBV18 to TRBJ2-1, with TRBD1 matching 7 bases. The CDR3 is made up of 17 amino acids. Per the germline V gene, CDR1 is KGHSH and CDR2 is LQKENI. J was trimmed by 8 bases and V by 3 bases; bases with no gene match: 16.

This clone was seen only once. This chain joins TRBV5-6 and TRBJ2-3; no definite D call. The CDR3 has 14 amino acids. Trimming pared 0 bases from V and 0 bases from J, leaving 5 bases between. Germline V lookup: CDR1 SGHDT, CDR2 YYEEEE. The CDR3 here is CASSLGQSTDTQYF. The CDR3 bases are TGTGCCAGCAGCTTGGGGCAGAGCACAGATACGCAGTATTTT.

V is TRBV5-4 and J is TRBJ2-1; 11 positions agree with TRBD2. This CDR3 comprises 15 residues. V lost 5 bases to trimming and J lost 8 bases; unmatched junction nucleotides: 9. Germline V gene data show CDR1 as SGHNT and CDR2 as YYREEE (reference sequence). Here the CDR3 reads CASSLAGGGLDEQFF. CDR3 in DNA: TGTGCCAGCAGTTTAGCGGGAGGGGGACTCGATGAGCAGTTCTTC.

This clone appeared once. V usage is TRBV9 and J usage is TRBJ2-3, with 11 bases aligning to TRBD2. V was pared by 0 bases and J by 2 bases, with 5 bases of the junction left unmatched. CDR3 length: 17 residues. Germline lookup yields CDR1 SGDLS and CDR2 YYNGEE. The CDR3 spells CASSVGPSGRLTDTQYF. The CDR3 DNA reads as TGTGCCAGCAGCGTAGGGCCTAGCGGGAGGCTCACAGATACGCAGTATTTT. The full variable domain, with the rest looked up from reference TRBV9 and TRBJ2-3, is DSGVTQTPKHLITATGQRVTLRCSPRSGDLSVYWYQQSLDQGLQFLIQYYNGEERAKGNILERFSAQQFPDLHSELNLSSLELGDSALYFCASSVGPSGRLTDTQYFGPGTRLTVL.

V gene TRBV2 combines with J gene TRBJ1-1; D possibly corresponds to TRBD1 (5 bases). V was trimmed by 4 bases and J by 3 bases, leaving 6 bases between them. The CDR3 sequence is 12 residues long. The germline V gene has CDR1 SNHLY and CDR2 FYNNEI. CDR3 sequence: CASSAGDTEAFF. The CDR3 DNA reads TGTGCCAGCAGTGCGGGGGACACTGAAGCTTTCTTT.

There are a few counts of this clone. This chain links TRBV19 with TRBJ2-1; 10 nucleotides agree with TRBD2. CDR1 is LNHDA and CDR2 is SQIVND in the germline V gene (reference sequence). The J segment lost 8 bases and the V segment lost 5 bases, leaving 9 bases of the junction unmatched. The CDR3 length is 15 residues. Written as DNA, the CDR3 is TGTGCCAGTAGTCGGGTTCTAGCGGGAGTTTATGAGCAGTTCTTC. Translated: CASSRVLAGVYEQFF. Full variable domain (missing parts from reference TRBV19 and TRBJ2-1): DGGITQSPKYLFRKEGQNVTLSCEQNLNHDAMYWYRQDPGQGLRLIYYSQIVNDFQKGDIAEGYSVSREKKESFPLTVTSAQKNPTAFYLCASSRVLAGVYEQFFGPGTRLTVL.

The chain employs TRBV6-5 and TRBJ2-7; 7 bases line up with TRBD2. The germline gives CDR1 MNHEY, CDR2 SVGAGI. The CDR3 consists of 13 residues. Losses at the gene ends were 2 bases for V and 4 bases for J; bases not matched to a gene: 2. CDR3 in DNA: TGTGCCAGCAGTTACCCCGGGGGGTACGAGCAGTACTTC. Its translation is CASSYPGGYEQYF.

This clone showed up just a few times. This sequence joins TRBV23-1 and TRBJ2-4; D is possibly TRBD2 (5 bases). TRBV23-1 is treated as an ORF (open reading frame) with a function not yet certain. CDR3 length: 15 residues. The ends were cut back, 6 bases at V and 0 bases at J, with 12 bases in the middle. CDR3 DNA sequence: TGCGCCAGCAGGGGATCGAGGGTAGCCAAAAACATTCAGTACTTC. This codes for CASRGSRVAKNIQYF.

The V gene is TRBV6-6, the J gene TRBJ2-5, with TRBD1 matching over 8 bases. The CDR3 runs 12 residues. J was trimmed by 11 bases and V by 7 bases; bases with no gene match: 9. The germline CDR1 and CDR2 sequences are MNHNY and SVGAGI (reference sequence). As DNA, the CDR3 is TGTGCCAGCACCAAGGACAGGGATGAGCAGTACTTC. The encoded protein is CASTKDRDEQYF.

This clone was seen only a few times. The rearrangement uses TRBV2 and TRBJ2-3, with a weak D call TRBD1 (5 bases). Trimming took off 11 bases at V and 9 bases at J, with 15 bases between the two ends. This CDR3 has 11 residues. CDR1 is SNHLY and CDR2 is FYNNEI in the germline V gene. The CDR3 nucleotides are TGTGCCTCCCAGGGCGGCCCAACGCAGTATTTT. Translated, it gives CASQGGPTQYF.

The CDR3 reads CASGSGQIQETQYF. The CDR3 coding sequence is TGTGCCAGCGGATCAGGACAGATCCAAGAGACCCAGTACTTC. This chain joins TRBV5-4 and TRBJ2-5, with D perhaps TRBD1 (6 bases). V shed 7 bases and J shed 1 base, with 14 bases lying between them. This CDR3 is built from 14 residues. Germline V gives CDR1 SGHNT, CDR2 YYREEE (reference sequence).

The chain carries TRBV5-1 and TRBJ2-1; D unresolved. Germline V gives CDR1 SGHRS, CDR2 YFSETQ. The CDR3 has 14 residues. V dropped 0 bases and J dropped 8 bases, with 12 bases sitting between them. The CDR3 sequence: CASSLASSGYEQFF. CDR3 bases: TGCGCCAGCAGCTTGGCCAGTTCAGGCTATGAGCAGTTCTTC.

The chain carries TRBV18 and TRBJ2-6; 8 bases are shared with TRBD1. The V segment lost 8 bases and the J segment 0 bases; nucleotides outside the gene matches: 6. Germline loops: CDR1 KGHSH, CDR2 LQKENI. CDR3 length: 16 residues. The CDR3 reads CASADRASSGANVLTF. The CDR3 bases are TGTGCCAGCGCGGACAGGGCATCCTCTGGGGCCAACGTCCTGACTTTC.

The chain has TRBV11-2 and TRBJ2-4, with a tentative D call TRBD1 (6 bases). Trimming took off 5 bases at V and 0 bases at J, with 17 bases between the two ends. The CDR3 consists of 17 residues. CDR1 and CDR2 from the germline V gene are SGHAT and FQNNGV. CDR3 in amino acids: CASSPGAFNLAKNIQYF. CDR3 nucleotides: TGTGCCAGCAGCCCAGGGGCCTTTAATTTAGCCAAAAACATTCAGTACTTC.

The rearrangement links TRBV7-9 to TRBJ2-7; D remains ambiguous. The ends were cut back, 2 bases at V and 5 bases at J, with 10 bases in the middle. Germline CDR1 SEHNR, CDR2 FQNEAQ (reference sequence). The CDR3 runs 13 residues. The CDR3 bases are TGTGCCAGCAGCTTAAATAGTGTGGACGAGCAGTACTTC. Translated: CASSLNSVDEQYF.

The sample holds one count of this clone. The chain employs TRBV5-1 and TRBJ2-7; 11 bases fit TRBD2. V lost 3 bases to trimming and J lost 4 bases; unmatched junction nucleotides: 6. This CDR3 region has 15 residues. Looked up from germline, CDR1 is SGHRS and CDR2 is YFSETQ. The CDR3 DNA follows: TGCGCCAGCAGCTCCACCGGGACTAGCGGATACGAGCAGTACTTC. It specifies CASSSTGTSGYEQYF.

The chain has TRBV27 and TRBJ2-6; D may be TRBD2 (7 bases). Looked up from germline, CDR1 is MNHEY and CDR2 is SMNVEV (reference sequence). V was pared by 10 bases and J by 0 bases, with 13 bases between. The CDR3 is made up of 15 amino acids. CDR3 coding DNA: TGTGCCACCAGGCGGGGGCCCTCTGGGGCCAACGTCCTGACTTTC. Translation gives CATRRGPSGANVLTF.

The CDR3 loop is CASSSRAGVGAYEQYF. Written as DNA, the CDR3 is TGTGCCAGCAGCTCCCGAGCGGGAGTAGGTGCCTACGAGCAGTACTTC. The gene calls are TRBV5-4 and TRBJ2-7; 8 bases map to TRBD2. This CDR3 is built from 16 residues. V was clipped by 3 bases and J by 2 bases; unmatched bases: 10. Germline V CDR1 and CDR2: SGHNT, YYREEE (reference sequence).

The sample holds a few counts of this clone. The chain joins TRBV7-2 to TRBJ1-4; D gene ambiguous. The germline V gene has CDR1 SGHTA and CDR2 FQGNSA. This CDR3 is 15 amino acids long. V was cut by 6 bases and J by 5 bases, with 16 bases left in between. The CDR3 here is CASRALGSGNEKLFF. In DNA form, the CDR3 reads TGTGCCAGCAGGGCTTTAGGATCAGGAAATGAAAAACTGTTTTTT. Looking up the rest from reference TRBV7-2 and TRBJ1-4 gives the full variable domain: GAGVSQSPSNKVTEKGKDVELRCDPISGHTALYWYRQSLGQGLEFLIYFQGNSAPDKSGLPSDRFSAERTGGSVSTLTIQRTQQEDSAVYLCASRALGSGNEKLFFGSGTQLSVL.